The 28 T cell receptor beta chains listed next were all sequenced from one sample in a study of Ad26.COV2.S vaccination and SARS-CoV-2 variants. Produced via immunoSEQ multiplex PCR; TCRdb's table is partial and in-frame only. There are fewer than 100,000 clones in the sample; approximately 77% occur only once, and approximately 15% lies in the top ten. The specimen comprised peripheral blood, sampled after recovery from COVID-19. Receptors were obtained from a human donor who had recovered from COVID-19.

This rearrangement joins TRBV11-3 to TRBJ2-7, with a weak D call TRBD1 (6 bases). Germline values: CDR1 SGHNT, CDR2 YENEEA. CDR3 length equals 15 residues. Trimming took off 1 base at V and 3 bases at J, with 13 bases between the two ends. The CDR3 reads CASSLAGTTNYEQYF. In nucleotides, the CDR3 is TGTGCCAGCAGCTTAGCCGGGACAACGAACTACGAGCAGTACTTC.

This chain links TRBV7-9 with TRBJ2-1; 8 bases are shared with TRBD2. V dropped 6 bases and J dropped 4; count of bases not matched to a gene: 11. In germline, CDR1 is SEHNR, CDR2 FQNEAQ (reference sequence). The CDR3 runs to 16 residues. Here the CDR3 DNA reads TGTGCCAGCAGTCCGACCGGGACTAGTGATTACAATGAGCAGTTCTTC. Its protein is CASSPTGTSDYNEQFF.

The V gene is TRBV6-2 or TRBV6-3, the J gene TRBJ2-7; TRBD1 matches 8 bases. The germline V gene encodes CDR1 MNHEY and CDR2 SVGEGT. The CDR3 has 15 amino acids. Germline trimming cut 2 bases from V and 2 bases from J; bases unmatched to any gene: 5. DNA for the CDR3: TGTGCCAGCAGTTACAGGGGACAGGCCACCTACGAGCAGTACTTC. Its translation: CASSYRGQATYEQYF.

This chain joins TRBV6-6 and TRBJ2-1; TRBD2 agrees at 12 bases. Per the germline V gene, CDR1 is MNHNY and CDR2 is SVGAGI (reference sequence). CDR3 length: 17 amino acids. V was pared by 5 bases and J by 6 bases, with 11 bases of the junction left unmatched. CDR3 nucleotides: TGTGCCAGCAGTCCAGGGGGACTAGCGGGCCTACTCAATGAGCAGTTCTTC. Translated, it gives CASSPGGLAGLLNEQFF.

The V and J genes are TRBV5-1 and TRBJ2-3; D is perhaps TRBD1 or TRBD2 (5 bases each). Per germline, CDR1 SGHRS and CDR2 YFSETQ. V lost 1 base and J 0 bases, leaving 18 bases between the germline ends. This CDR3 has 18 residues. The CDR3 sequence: CASSLFGGAHTSTDTQYF. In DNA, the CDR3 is TGCGCCAGCAGCTTGTTTGGGGGTGCCCATACTAGCACAGATACGCAGTATTTT.

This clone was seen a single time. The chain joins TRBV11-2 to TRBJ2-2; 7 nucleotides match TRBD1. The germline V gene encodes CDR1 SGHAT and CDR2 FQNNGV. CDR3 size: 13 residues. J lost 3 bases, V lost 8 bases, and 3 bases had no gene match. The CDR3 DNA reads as TGTGCCAGCGGGGACAGATACACCGGGGAGCTGTTTTTT. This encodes CASGDRYTGELFF.

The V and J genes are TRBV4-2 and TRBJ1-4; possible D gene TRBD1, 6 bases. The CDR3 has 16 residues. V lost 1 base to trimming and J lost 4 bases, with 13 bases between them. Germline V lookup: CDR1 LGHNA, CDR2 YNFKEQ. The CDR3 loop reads CASSQVSTGLNEKLFF. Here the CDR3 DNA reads TGTGCCAGCAGCCAAGTCTCCACAGGGCTTAATGAAAAACTGTTTTTT.

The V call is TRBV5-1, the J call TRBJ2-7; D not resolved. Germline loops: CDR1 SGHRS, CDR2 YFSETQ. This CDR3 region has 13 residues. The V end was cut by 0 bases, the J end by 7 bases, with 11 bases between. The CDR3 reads CASSLEGYGEQYF. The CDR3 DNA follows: TGCGCCAGCAGCTTGGAAGGGTATGGGGAGCAGTACTTC.

The CDR3 protein is CASSPLLAGTDNEQFF. The CDR3 DNA follows: TGTGCCAGCAGTCCGCTTCTAGCGGGAACTGACAATGAGCAGTTCTTC. The genes are TRBV28 and TRBJ2-1, with TRBD2 matching over 9 bases. CDR1 MDHEN and CDR2 SYDVKM come from the germline V gene. J gave up 5 bases and V 5 bases, and 10 bases lay outside the gene matches. The CDR3 is 16 residues long.

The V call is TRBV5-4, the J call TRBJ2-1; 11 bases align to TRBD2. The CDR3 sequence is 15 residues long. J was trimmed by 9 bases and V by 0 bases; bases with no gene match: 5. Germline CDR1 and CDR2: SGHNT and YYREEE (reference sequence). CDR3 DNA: TGTGCCAGCAGCTTGGGGACTAGCGGGTCCGTTGAGCAGTTCTTC. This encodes CASSLGTSGSVEQFF.

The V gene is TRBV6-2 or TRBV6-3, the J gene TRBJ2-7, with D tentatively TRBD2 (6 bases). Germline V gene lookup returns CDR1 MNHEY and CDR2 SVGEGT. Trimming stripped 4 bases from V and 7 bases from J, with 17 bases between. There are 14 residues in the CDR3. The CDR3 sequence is CASSWDAGIQEQYF. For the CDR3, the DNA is TGTGCCAGCAGTTGGGACGCGGGAATTCAGGAGCAGTACTTC.

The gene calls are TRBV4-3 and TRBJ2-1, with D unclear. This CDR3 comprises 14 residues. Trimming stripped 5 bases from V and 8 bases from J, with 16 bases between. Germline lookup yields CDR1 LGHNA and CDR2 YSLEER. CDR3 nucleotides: TGCGCCAGCAGCTCCCGGGCCGAGTTGGATGAGCAGTTCTTC. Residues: CASSSRAELDEQFF.

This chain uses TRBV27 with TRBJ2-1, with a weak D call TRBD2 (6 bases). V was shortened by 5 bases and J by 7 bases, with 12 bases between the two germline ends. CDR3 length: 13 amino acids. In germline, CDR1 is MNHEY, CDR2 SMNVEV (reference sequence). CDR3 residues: CASSPQTRNEQFF. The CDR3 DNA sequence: TGTGCCAGCAGTCCCCAGACTAGGAATGAGCAGTTCTTC.

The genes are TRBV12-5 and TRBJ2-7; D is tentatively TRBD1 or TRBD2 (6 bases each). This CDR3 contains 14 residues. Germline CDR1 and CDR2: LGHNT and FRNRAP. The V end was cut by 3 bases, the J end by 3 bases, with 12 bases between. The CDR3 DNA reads TGTGCTAGTGGTTTACTGGGGGGCAGCTACGAGCAGTACTTC. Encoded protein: CASGLLGGSYEQYF.

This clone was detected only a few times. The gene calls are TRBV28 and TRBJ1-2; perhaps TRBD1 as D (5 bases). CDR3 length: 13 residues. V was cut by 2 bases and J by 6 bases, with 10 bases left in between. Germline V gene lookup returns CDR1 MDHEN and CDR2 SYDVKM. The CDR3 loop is CASSLAGENGYTF. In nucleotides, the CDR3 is TGTGCCAGCAGTTTAGCGGGGGAAAATGGCTACACCTTC.

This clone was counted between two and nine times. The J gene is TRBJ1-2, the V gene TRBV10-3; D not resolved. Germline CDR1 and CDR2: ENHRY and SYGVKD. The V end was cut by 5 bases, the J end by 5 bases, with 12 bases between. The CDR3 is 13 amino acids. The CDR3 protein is CAISLNGPYGYTF. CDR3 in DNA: TGTGCCATCAGTCTTAACGGACCTTATGGCTACACCTTC.

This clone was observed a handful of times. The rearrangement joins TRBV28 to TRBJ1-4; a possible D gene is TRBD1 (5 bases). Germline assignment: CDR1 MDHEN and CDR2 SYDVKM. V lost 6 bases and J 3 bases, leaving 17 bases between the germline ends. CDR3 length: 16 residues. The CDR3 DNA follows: TGTGCCAGCAGGTCAGGGAATTTGGTCGCTAATGAAAAACTGTTTTTT. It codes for CASRSGNLVANEKLFF.

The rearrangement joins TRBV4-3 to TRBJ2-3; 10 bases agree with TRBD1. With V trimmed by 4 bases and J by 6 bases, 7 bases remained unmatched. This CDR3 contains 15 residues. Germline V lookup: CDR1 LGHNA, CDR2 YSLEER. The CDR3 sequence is CASSPGTGESDTQYF. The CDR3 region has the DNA TGCGCCAGCAGCCCCGGGACAGGGGAATCGGATACGCAGTATTTT.

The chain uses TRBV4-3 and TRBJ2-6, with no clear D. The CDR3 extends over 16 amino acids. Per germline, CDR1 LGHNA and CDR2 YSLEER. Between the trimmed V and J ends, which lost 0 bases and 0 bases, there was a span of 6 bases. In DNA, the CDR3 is TGCGCCAGCAGCCAAGATCGGATCTCTGGGGCCAACGTCCTGACTTTC. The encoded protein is CASSQDRISGANVLTF.

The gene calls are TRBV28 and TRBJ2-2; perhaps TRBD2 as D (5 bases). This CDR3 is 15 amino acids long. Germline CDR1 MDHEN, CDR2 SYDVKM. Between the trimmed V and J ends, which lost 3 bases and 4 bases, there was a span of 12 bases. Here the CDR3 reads CASSFLGRGTGELFF. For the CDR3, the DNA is TGTGCCAGCAGTTTCTTAGGACGGGGCACCGGGGAGCTGTTTTTT.

CDR3 sequence: CASSQGLAGGRETQYF. The CDR3 region has the DNA TGTGCCAGCAGTCAGGGACTAGCGGGAGGTCGGGAGACCCAGTACTTC. The chain is built from TRBV27 and TRBJ2-5, with 15 bases aligning to TRBD2. Germline V gene lookup returns CDR1 MNHEY and CDR2 SMNVEV (reference sequence). The CDR3 totals 16 residues. Trimming took 5 bases from V and 5 from J; bases not matched to a gene: 6.

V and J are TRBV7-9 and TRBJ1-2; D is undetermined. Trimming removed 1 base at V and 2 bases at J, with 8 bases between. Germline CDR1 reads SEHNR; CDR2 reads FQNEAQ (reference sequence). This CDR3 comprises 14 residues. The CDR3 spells CASSLGADNYGYTF. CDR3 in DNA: TGTGCCAGCAGCTTAGGGGCAGACAACTATGGCTACACCTTC.

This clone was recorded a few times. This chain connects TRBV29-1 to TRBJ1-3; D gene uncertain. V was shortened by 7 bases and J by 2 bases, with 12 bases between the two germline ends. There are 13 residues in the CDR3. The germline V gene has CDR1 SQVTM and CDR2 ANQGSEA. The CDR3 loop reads CSGHTGAGNTIYF. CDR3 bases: TGCAGCGGACACACCGGGGCTGGAAACACCATATATTTT.

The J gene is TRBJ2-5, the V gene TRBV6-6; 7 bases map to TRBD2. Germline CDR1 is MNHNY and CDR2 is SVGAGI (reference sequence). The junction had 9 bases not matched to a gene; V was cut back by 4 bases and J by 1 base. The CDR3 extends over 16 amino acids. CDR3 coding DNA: TGTGCCAGCAGTTCTAGGCCCGGGAGGCCCCAAGAGACCCAGTACTTC. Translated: CASSSRPGRPQETQYF.

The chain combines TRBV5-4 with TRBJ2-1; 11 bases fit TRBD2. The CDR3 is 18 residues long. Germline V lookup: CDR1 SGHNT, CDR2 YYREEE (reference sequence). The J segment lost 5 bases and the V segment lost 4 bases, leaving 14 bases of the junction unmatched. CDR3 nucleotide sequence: TGTGCCAGCAGCCCAGGGCCGGGTAGCGGGAGGGCAGACAATGAGCAGTTCTTC. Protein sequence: CASSPGPGSGRADNEQFF.

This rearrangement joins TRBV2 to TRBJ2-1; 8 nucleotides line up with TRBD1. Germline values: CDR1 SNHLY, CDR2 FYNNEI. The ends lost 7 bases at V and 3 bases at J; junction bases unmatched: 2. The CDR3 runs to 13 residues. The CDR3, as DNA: TGTGCCAGCAACGGACAGGGCTACAATGAGCAGTTCTTC. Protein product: CASNGQGYNEQFF. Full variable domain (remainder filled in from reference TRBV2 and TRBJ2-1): EPEVTQTPSHQVTQMGQEVILRCVPISNHLYFYWYRQILGQKVEFLVSFYNNEISEKSEIFDDQFSVERPDGSNFTLKIRSTKLEDSAMYFCASNGQGYNEQFFGPGTRLTVL.

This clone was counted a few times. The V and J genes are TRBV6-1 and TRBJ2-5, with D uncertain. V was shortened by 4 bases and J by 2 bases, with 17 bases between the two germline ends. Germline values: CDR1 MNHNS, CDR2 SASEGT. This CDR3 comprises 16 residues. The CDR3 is CASSALTVSYQETQYF. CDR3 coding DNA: TGTGCCAGCAGTGCCCTAACAGTTTCCTATCAAGAGACCCAGTACTTC.

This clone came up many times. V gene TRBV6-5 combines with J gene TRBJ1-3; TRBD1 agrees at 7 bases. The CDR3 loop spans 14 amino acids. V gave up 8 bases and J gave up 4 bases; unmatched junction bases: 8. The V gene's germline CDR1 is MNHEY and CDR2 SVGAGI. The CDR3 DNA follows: TGTGCCAGCTGTAGGGGGCAAGAAGGAAACACCATATATTTT. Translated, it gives CASCRGQEGNTIYF.